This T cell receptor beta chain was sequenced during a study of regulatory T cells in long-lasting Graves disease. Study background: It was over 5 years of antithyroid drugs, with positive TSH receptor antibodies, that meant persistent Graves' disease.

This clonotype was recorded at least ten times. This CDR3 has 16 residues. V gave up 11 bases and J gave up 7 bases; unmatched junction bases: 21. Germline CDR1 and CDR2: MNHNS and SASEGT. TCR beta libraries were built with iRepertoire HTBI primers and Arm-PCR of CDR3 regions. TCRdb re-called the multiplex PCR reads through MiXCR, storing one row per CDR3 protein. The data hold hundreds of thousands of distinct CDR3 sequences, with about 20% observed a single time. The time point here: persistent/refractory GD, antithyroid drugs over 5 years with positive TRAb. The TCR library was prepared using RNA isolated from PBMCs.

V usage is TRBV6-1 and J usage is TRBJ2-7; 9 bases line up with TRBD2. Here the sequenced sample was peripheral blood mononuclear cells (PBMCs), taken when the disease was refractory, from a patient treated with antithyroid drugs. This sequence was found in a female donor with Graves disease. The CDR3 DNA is TGTGCCGCCTTCGGTAGCGGGGGCTCGAAGACCGGGGAGCAGTACTTC. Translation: CAAFGSGGSKTGEQYF.